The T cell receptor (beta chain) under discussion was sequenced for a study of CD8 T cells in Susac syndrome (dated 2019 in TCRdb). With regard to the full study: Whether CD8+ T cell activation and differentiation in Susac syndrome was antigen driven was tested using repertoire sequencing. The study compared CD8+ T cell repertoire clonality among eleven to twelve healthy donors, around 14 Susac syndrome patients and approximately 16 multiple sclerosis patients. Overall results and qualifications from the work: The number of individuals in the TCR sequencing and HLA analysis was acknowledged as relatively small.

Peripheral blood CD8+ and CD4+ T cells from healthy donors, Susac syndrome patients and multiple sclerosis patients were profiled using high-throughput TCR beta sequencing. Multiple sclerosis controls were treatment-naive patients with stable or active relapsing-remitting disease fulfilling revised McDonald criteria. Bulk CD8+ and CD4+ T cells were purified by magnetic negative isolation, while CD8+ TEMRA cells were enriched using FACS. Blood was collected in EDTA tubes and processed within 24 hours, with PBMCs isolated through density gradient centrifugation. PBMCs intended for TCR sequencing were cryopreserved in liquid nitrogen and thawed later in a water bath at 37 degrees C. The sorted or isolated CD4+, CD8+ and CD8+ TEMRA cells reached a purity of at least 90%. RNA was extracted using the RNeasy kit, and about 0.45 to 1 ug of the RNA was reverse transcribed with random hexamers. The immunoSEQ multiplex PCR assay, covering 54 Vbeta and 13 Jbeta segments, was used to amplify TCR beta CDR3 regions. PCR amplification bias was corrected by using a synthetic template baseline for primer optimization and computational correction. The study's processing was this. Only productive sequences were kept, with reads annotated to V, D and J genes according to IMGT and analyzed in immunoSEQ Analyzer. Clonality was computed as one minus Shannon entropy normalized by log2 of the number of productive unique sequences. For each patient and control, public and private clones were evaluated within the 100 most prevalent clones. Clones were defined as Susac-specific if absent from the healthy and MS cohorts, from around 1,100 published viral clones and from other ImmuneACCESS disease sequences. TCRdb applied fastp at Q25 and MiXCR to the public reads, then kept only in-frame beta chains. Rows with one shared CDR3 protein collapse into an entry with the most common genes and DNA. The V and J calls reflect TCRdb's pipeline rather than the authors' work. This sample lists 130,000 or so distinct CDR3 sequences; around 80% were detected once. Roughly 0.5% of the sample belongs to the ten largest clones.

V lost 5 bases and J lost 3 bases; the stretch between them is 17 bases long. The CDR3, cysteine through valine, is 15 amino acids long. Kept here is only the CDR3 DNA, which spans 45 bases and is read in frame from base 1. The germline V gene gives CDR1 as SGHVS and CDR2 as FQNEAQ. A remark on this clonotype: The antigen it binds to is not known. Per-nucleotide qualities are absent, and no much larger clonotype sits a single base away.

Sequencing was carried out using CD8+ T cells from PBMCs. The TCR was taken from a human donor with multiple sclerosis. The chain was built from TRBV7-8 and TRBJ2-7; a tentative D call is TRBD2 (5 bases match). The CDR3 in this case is CASSPGGGSYYEQYV. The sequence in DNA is TGTGCCAGCAGCCCAGGTGGCGGGTCGTACTACGAGCAGTACGTC.